Below are 21 T cell receptor beta chains sequenced from a single sample in a study of vaccination effects on CD4 cells after COVID-19 (dated by TCRdb to between 2021 and 2022). After about 10 days of culture, CD4+ T cells were isolated with the EasySep CD4+ T cell isolation kit. PCR-confirmed SARS-CoV-2 infection had occurred in convalescent patients between March and December 2020, before the Alpha, Beta and Delta variants emerged in the United States. Each participant got two doses of an mRNA SARS-CoV-2 vaccine, either BNT162b2 or mRNA-1273. For these receptors, no antigen is known. The protocol used for the library was the immunoSEQ multiplex PCR assay. In TCRdb, the immuneACCESS table is reduced to in-frame sequences with V and J assigned. These tables do not hold every clone; where another copy was compared, an unresolved V gene accounts for under half, and the others remain unexplained. The sample data list tens of thousands of clones, and around three quarters of these were observed just once. About 5% of the sample is in the top ten clones.

This material consisted of CD4+ T cells from PBMCs cultured without peptide, taken after COVID-19 vaccination. Source of these receptors: a human donor who had a prior SARS-CoV-2 infection.

This chain's CDR3 is CASSLSLAGAGEQYF. The DNA of the CDR3 is TGTGCCAGCAGCTTATCTCTAGCGGGGGCCGGCGAGCAGTACTTC. The V gene is TRBV7-2, the J gene TRBJ2-7; 10 nucleotides align to TRBD2. CDR1 and CDR2 (germline): SGHTA, FQGNSA. V lost 2 bases, J lost 6 bases, and 7 bases stayed unmatched. The CDR3 spans 15 residues.

The chain links TRBV23-1 to TRBJ2-1; weak D call: TRBD2 (5 bases). TRBV23-1 is an open reading frame whose function is uncertain. The CDR3 is made up of 16 amino acids. Trimming removed 0 bases at V and 8 bases at J, with 17 bases between. For the CDR3, the DNA is TGCGCCAGCAGTCAATCGAGGGTAAGAGGAGTCCATGAGCAGTTCTTC. This gives the protein CASSQSRVRGVHEQFF.

This chain uses TRBV6-5 with TRBJ1-2; D call uncertain. The CDR3 runs 14 residues. Germline V gives CDR1 MNHEY, CDR2 SVGAGI. Trimming left V 2 bases short and J 6 bases short, with 13 bases between. CDR3 sequence: CASSYVSAYDGYTF. Written as DNA, the CDR3 is TGTGCCAGCAGTTACGTTTCGGCATATGATGGCTACACCTTC.

The V gene is TRBV10-3, the J gene TRBJ1-4; possibly TRBD1 for D (6 bases). Germline V gene lookup returns CDR1 ENHRY and CDR2 SYGVKD. V lost 5 bases and J 5 bases, leaving 18 bases between the germline ends. The CDR3 runs 16 residues. The CDR3 bases are TGTGCCATCAGTCGTCACGAGGGGGTGGAAAATGAAAAACTGTTTTTT. It specifies CAISRHEGVENEKLFF.

The V gene is TRBV9, the J gene TRBJ1-3; D remains ambiguous. The V and J ends lost 0 bases and 4 bases respectively, with 8 bases between them. CDR1 SGDLS and CDR2 YYNGEE come from the germline V gene. CDR3 length: 14 residues. The CDR3 region has the DNA TGTGCCAGCAGCGTAGAGGCAGTAGGAAACACCATATATTTT. The encoded protein is CASSVEAVGNTIYF.

The CDR3 DNA sequence: TGTGCCAGCAGCCAATCGGGGTTTGGCTACACCTTC. Amino acid sequence: CASSQSGFGYTF. The chain is built from TRBV3-1 (or the pseudogene TRBV3-2) and TRBJ1-2; no reliable D call. Trimming shortened V by 2 bases and J by 7 bases, and 8 bases separated the two germline ends. In germline, CDR1 is LGHDT, CDR2 YNNKEL (reference sequence). The CDR3 has 12 amino acids.

V and J are TRBV5-1 and TRBJ1-3, with D perhaps matching TRBD1 (5 bases). The CDR3 runs to 14 residues. Trimming took 1 base from V and 6 from J, leaving 11 bases between them. Germline V lookup: CDR1 SGHRS, CDR2 YFSETQ. The CDR3 spells CASSLQGLANTIYF. The DNA of the CDR3 is TGCGCCAGCAGCTTGCAGGGTTTGGCAAACACCATATATTTT.

This chain links TRBV6-5 with TRBJ1-2; D uncertain. CDR1 and CDR2 (germline): MNHEY, SVGAGI. The CDR3 length is 14 residues. Trimming pared 4 bases from V and 9 bases from J, leaving 18 bases between. The CDR3, as DNA: TGTGCCAGCAGTTCACACGCGGCCCTTCGGAGCTACACCTTC. Protein: CASSSHAALRSYTF.

The rearrangement joins TRBV5-1 to TRBJ1-5, with D unresolved. The CDR3 consists of 12 residues. With 5 bases removed from V and 9 bases from J, the gap between germline ends came to 12 bases. Germline-derived CDR1 and CDR2 are SGHRS and YFSETQ. Here the CDR3 reads CASRTTGRPQHF. CDR3 in DNA: TGCGCCAGCAGAACAACCGGGCGGCCCCAGCATTTT.

The V and J genes are TRBV4-3 and TRBJ2-1; D is ambiguous. The CDR3 totals 16 residues. V dropped 4 bases and J dropped 5 bases, with 18 bases sitting between them. Germline V lookup: CDR1 LGHNA, CDR2 YSLEER. CDR3 in amino acids: CASSPRTLNTHNEQFF. The CDR3 region has the DNA TGCGCCAGCAGCCCGCGAACCCTTAATACCCACAATGAGCAGTTCTTC.

The genes are TRBV10-3 and TRBJ1-2; D ambiguous. The CDR3 totals 12 residues. Per germline, CDR1 ENHRY and CDR2 SYGVKD. The V end lost 3 bases, the J end lost 3 bases, and 5 bases lay between the germline ends. CDR3 region: CAISEKDYGYTF. DNA of the CDR3: TGTGCCATCAGTGAAAAAGACTATGGCTACACCTTC.

In its sample, this clone was seen once. This chain uses TRBV2 with TRBJ1-5; possibly TRBD1 for D (5 bases). CDR1 SNHLY and CDR2 FYNNEI come from the germline V gene. The V gene lost 3 bases and the J gene lost 2 bases, with 11 bases spanning the gap. The CDR3 length is 15 residues. CDR3 protein: CASSEEGLGNQPQHF. DNA for the CDR3: TGTGCCAGCAGTGAGGAGGGGTTGGGCAATCAGCCCCAGCATTTT.

The rearrangement links TRBV7-3 to TRBJ2-6, with 7 bases fitting TRBD1. The germline V gene encodes CDR1 SGHTA and CDR2 FQGTGA. J was trimmed by 2 bases and V by 2 bases; bases with no gene match: 0. The CDR3 has 15 residues. This CDR3 is CASSLQGAGANVLTF. For the CDR3, the DNA is TGTGCCAGCAGCTTACAGGGGGCTGGGGCCAACGTCCTGACTTTC.

This clone was seen a handful of times. The chain employs TRBV18 and TRBJ2-2; TRBD1 or TRBD2 may be the D gene (5 bases each). The CDR3 totals 15 residues. Between the trimmed V and J ends, which lost 1 base and 3 bases, there was a span of 9 bases. Germline V gene sequence: CDR1 KGHSH, CDR2 LQKENI. The CDR3: CASSPLMGDTGELFF. CDR3 bases: TGTGCCAGCTCACCACTCATGGGGGACACCGGGGAGCTGTTTTTT.

The V call is TRBV5-4, the J call TRBJ1-1, with a possible D match to TRBD1 (6 bases). V was trimmed by 6 bases and J by 0 bases, leaving 15 bases between them. CDR3 length equals 15 residues. Germline V gene data show CDR1 as SGHNT and CDR2 as YYREEE (reference sequence). In nucleotides, the CDR3 is TGTGCCAGCAACAAGGGGGGGGAGATGAACACTGAAGCTTTCTTT. Residues: CASNKGGEMNTEAFF.

This clone was detected only once. J is TRBJ2-7 and V is TRBV9; 10 bases line up with TRBD2. Trimming removed 4 bases from V and 2 bases from J; junction bases left unmatched: 6. Germline V gene data show CDR1 as SGDLS and CDR2 as YYNGEE. CDR3 length: 15 amino acids. DNA for the CDR3: TGTGCCAGCAGCAAAAGCGGGGGGGCCGCCTACGAGCAGTACTTC. Amino acid sequence: CASSKSGGAAYEQYF.

The chain employs TRBV6-6 and TRBJ1-1; possible D gene TRBD1, 5 bases. The V end was cut by 6 bases, the J end by 2 bases, with 7 bases between. CDR1 MNHNY and CDR2 SVGAGI come from the germline V gene (reference sequence). The CDR3 is made up of 12 amino acids. The CDR3 is CASSRDNTEAFF. The CDR3 nucleotides are TGTGCCAGCAGCAGGGATAACACTGAAGCTTTCTTT.

The chain has TRBV5-1 and TRBJ1-1; TRBD1 matches 7 bases. Losses at the gene ends were 0 bases for V and 8 bases for J; bases not matched to a gene: 4. The CDR3 covers 13 residues. Germline V CDR1 and CDR2: SGHRS, YFSETQ. For the CDR3, the DNA is TGCGCCAGCAGCTTGGGGCAGGGGGGGGAAGCTTTCTTT. Its protein is CASSLGQGGEAFF.

The chain employs TRBV7-6 and TRBJ2-7; TRBD1 matches 9 bases. The V gene end was trimmed by 1 base and the J gene end by 2 bases; junction bases not matched to a gene: 0. The CDR3 extends over 14 amino acids. Germline V gives CDR1 SGHVS, CDR2 FNYEAQ. The CDR3 sequence: CASSLDRGPYEQYF. For the CDR3, the DNA is TGTGCCAGCAGCTTAGACAGGGGGCCCTACGAGCAGTACTTC.

V and J are TRBV28 and TRBJ1-1; 11 nucleotides align to TRBD1. V trimming: 4 bases; J trimming: 7 bases; junction bases outside the gene matches: 8. This CDR3 contains 15 residues. CDR1 is MDHEN, CDR2 SYDVKM, per germline. CDR3 nucleotides: TGTGCCAGCAGTTATGGACAGGGGGCTCAAAGTGAAGCTTTCTTT. It specifies CASSYGQGAQSEAFF.

The V and J genes are TRBV19 and TRBJ2-3, with D unresolved. The germline V gene encodes CDR1 LNHDA and CDR2 SQIVND (reference sequence). The CDR3 covers 12 residues. V lost 2 bases to trimming and J lost 4 bases, with 4 bases between them. The CDR3 nucleotides are TGTGCCAGTAGTATAATAGCAGATACGCAGTATTTT. It is translated as CASSIIADTQYF.